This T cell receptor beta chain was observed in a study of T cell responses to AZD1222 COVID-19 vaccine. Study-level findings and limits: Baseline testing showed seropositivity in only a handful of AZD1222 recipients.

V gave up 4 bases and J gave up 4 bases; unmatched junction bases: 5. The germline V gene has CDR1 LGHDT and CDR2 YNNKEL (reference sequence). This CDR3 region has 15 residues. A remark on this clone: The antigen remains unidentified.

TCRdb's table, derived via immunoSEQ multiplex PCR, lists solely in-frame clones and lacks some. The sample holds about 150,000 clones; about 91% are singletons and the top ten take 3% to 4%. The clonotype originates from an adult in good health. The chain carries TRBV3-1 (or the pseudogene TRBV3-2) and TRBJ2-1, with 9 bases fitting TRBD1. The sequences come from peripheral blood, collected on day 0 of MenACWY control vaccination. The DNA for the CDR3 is TGTGCCAGCAGCCTATCGACAGGGGGTTACAATGAGCAGTTCTTC. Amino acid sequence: CASSLSTGGYNEQFF.